Presented here are 27 T cell receptor beta chains from one specimen sequenced in a study of patients and donors after allogeneic stem cell transplantation. TCRdb passed the RT-PCR reads through MiXCR, listing each CDR3 protein once. This table has around 200,000 distinct CDR3 sequences, less than 50% appearing once. The sequenced sample was blood, either unsorted or a sorted T cell fraction (not recorded which). These receptors all come from a human donor who was either an allogeneic HSCT recipient or a stem cell or donor lymphocyte infusion donor (not recorded which). It is not recorded whose cells these are; they may come from a transplant donor.

This sequence joins TRBV6-6 and TRBJ2-1; D remains unclear. CDR1 and CDR2 (germline): MNHNY, SVGAGI (reference sequence). The V end lost 0 bases, the J end lost 8 bases, and 14 bases lay between the germline ends. This CDR3 contains 15 residues. CDR3 bases: TGTGCCAGCAGTTACTCGAAGTTGGCTCTCGATGAGCAGTTCTTC. It encodes CASSYSKLALDEQFF.

This clonotype was detected a few times. The chain joins TRBV5-1 to TRBJ1-1; D unresolved. This CDR3 is 15 amino acids long. Trimming removed 0 bases at V and 3 bases at J, with 12 bases between. Germline V gene lookup returns CDR1 SGHRS and CDR2 YFSETQ. The CDR3 sequence: CASSLETQLYTEAFF. The DNA for the CDR3 is TGCGCCAGCAGCTTGGAAACACAGCTATACACTGAAGCTTTCTTT.

This sequence joins TRBV23-1 and TRBJ2-1, with 14 bases aligning to TRBD2. TRBV23-1 is assigned to the ORF class and has an uncertain function. CDR3 length: 17 amino acids. The J segment lost 7 bases and the V segment lost 2 bases, leaving 7 bases of the junction unmatched. This chain's CDR3 is CASSQQTSGGALNEQFF. The DNA for the CDR3 is TGCGCCAGCAGTCAACAGACTAGCGGGGGGGCTTTGAATGAGCAGTTCTTC.

The chain has TRBV3-1 and TRBJ2-5; 10 bases fit TRBD2. The germline V gene has CDR1 LGHDT and CDR2 YNNKEL (reference sequence). With V trimmed by 7 bases and J by 1 base, 12 bases remained unmatched. This CDR3 spans 17 amino acids. CDR3 DNA: TGTGCCAGCACATACAGCAGGACTAGCGGATTCCAAGAGACCCAGTACTTC. Translated: CASTYSRTSGFQETQYF.

This clonotype was counted only a few times. This chain links TRBV10-3 with TRBJ1-5; TRBD1 might be the D (6 bases). V was clipped by 5 bases and J by 0 bases, with 11 bases between them. Germline lookup yields CDR1 ENHRY and CDR2 SYGVKD. The CDR3 totals 15 residues. The DNA for the CDR3 is TGTGCCATCAGTTCGGACAGCTATAGCAATCAGCCCCAGCATTTT. This encodes CAISSDSYSNQPQHF.

V and J are TRBV20-1 and TRBJ1-3, with D maybe TRBD1 (5 bases). The V gene's germline CDR1 is DFQATT and CDR2 SNEGSKA (reference sequence). V was shortened by 6 bases and J by 0 bases, with 21 bases between the two germline ends. This CDR3 spans 17 amino acids. As DNA, the CDR3 is TGCAGTGCCCTCCTTACGAGGGGTTCCTTCTCTGGAAACACCATATATTTT. Its protein product is CSALLTRGSFSGNTIYF.

This clonotype was picked up one time. This chain joins TRBV5-1 and TRBJ2-7; D is tentatively TRBD1 or TRBD2 (6 bases each). Germline V gene sequence: CDR1 SGHRS, CDR2 YFSETQ. V lost 4 bases and J lost 3, with 17 bases in between. There are 15 residues in the CDR3. CDR3 sequence: CASSPGGGPLYEQYF. The CDR3 nucleotides read TGCGCCAGCAGCCCCGGAGGGGGACCCCTCTACGAGCAGTACTTC.

The chain carries TRBV7-3 and TRBJ2-2; D gene ambiguous. Germline CDR1 reads SGHTA; CDR2 reads FQGTGA. CDR3 length: 12 amino acids. Deletions cut 4 bases from V and 9 bases from J, with 9 bases between. The CDR3, as DNA: TGTGCCAGCAGCTCCCGAGCCCGGGAGCTGTTTTTT. Its protein product is CASSSRARELFF.

The chain carries TRBV20-1 and TRBJ1-2; 8 bases map to TRBD1. Germline-derived CDR1 and CDR2 are DFQATT and SNEGSKA (reference sequence). The CDR3 covers 15 residues. The V and J ends lost 1 base and 6 bases, in that order; junction bases with no gene match: 10. The CDR3 DNA is TGCAGTGCTAGAGGGCTGTCAGGGGGCCTGGATGGCTACACCTTC. Protein product: CSARGLSGGLDGYTF.

The genes are TRBV11-2 and TRBJ1-1; 12 nucleotides match TRBD1. There are 15 residues in the CDR3. CDR1 is SGHAT and CDR2 is FQNNGV in the germline V gene. The junction had 7 bases not matched to a gene; V was cut back by 7 bases and J by 4 bases. This CDR3 is CASMDRDRGPTEAFF. The DNA for the CDR3 is TGTGCCAGCATGGACCGGGACAGGGGGCCCACTGAAGCTTTCTTT.

This clonotype was recorded a few times. V and J are TRBV5-1 and TRBJ1-2, with D uncertain. Germline V CDR1 and CDR2: SGHRS, YFSETQ. CDR3 length equals 17 residues. V shed 2 bases and J shed 3 bases, with 20 bases lying between them. The CDR3 DNA sequence: TGCGCCAGCAGCTTTGGAGGACGGGTCCCCCTCGACTATGGCTACACCTTC. Translated, it gives CASSFGGRVPLDYGYTF.

This chain links TRBV5-1 with TRBJ2-1; the D is unclear. Trimming stripped 1 base from V and 7 bases from J, with 12 bases between. The CDR3 runs to 14 residues. Germline assignment: CDR1 SGHRS and CDR2 YFSETQ. This CDR3 is CASSLPTSKNEQFF. For the CDR3, the DNA is TGCGCCAGCAGCTTGCCTACCAGCAAAAATGAGCAGTTCTTC.

This clonotype was observed a handful of times. The chain is built from TRBV28 and TRBJ1-1, with 8 bases aligning to TRBD1. The CDR3 length is 15 residues. CDR1 is MDHEN, CDR2 SYDVKM, per germline. Trimming at V came to 2 bases and at J to 6 bases, leaving 8 bases not matched to a gene. Here the CDR3 reads CASSLRQGARAEAFF. The CDR3 nucleotides read TGTGCCAGCAGTTTACGGCAGGGGGCAAGAGCTGAAGCTTTCTTT.

This clonotype was detected a few times. The chain is built from TRBV7-2 and TRBJ1-5, with D possibly being TRBD1 (5 bases). The CDR3 covers 15 residues. V was clipped by 3 bases and J by 6 bases, with 15 bases between them. Germline values: CDR1 SGHTA, CDR2 FQGNSA. CDR3 loop: CASSFSQGMGQPQHF. Written as DNA, the CDR3 is TGTGCCAGCAGCTTTAGTCAGGGAATGGGTCAGCCCCAGCATTTT.

The chain recombines TRBV5-1 with TRBJ2-3; tentatively, D is TRBD1 or TRBD2 (5 bases each). CDR3 length equals 15 residues. V shed 2 bases and J shed 1 base, with 11 bases lying between them. Germline CDR1 is SGHRS and CDR2 is YFSETQ. CDR3 in DNA: TGCGCCAGCAGCTTCCGGGACCCCCGCACAGATACGCAGTATTTT. Translated, it gives CASSFRDPRTDTQYF.

This chain joins TRBV9 and TRBJ2-7, with D uncertain. The CDR3 is 17 residues long. Germline V gives CDR1 SGDLS, CDR2 YYNGEE. Trimming removed 4 bases at V and 3 bases at J, with 23 bases between. Here the CDR3 DNA reads TGTGCCAGCAGCTCCTCCCCTTGGGCAGCCCAGCTCTACGAGCAGTACTTC. Translated: CASSSSPWAAQLYEQYF.

The chain has TRBV7-9 and TRBJ1-5; D is unresolved. Trimming removed 5 bases from V and 1 base from J, with 6 bases in between. The CDR3 consists of 13 residues. CDR1 SEHNR and CDR2 FQNEAQ come from the germline V gene (reference sequence). CDR3 coding DNA: TGTGCCAGCAGCAACATAAGCAATCAGCCCCAGCATTTT. Amino acid sequence: CASSNISNQPQHF.

CDR3 in amino acids: CASKAGGPPYEQYF. The CDR3 DNA follows: TGCGCCAGCAAGGCGGGGGGGCCCCCCTACGAGCAGTACTTC. The J gene is TRBJ2-7, the V gene TRBV4-1; 9 positions agree with TRBD2. Trimming at V came to 7 bases and at J to 2 bases, leaving 6 bases not matched to a gene. Germline lookup yields CDR1 MGHRA and CDR2 YSYEKL. CDR3 size: 14 residues.

The V gene is TRBV7-8, the J gene TRBJ1-2; D is possibly TRBD1 (5 bases). V was pared by 0 bases and J by 2 bases, with 16 bases between. The CDR3 loop spans 17 amino acids. CDR1 is SGHVS, CDR2 FQNEAQ, per germline. CDR3 loop: CASSLASSGADNYGYTF. The CDR3, as DNA: TGTGCCAGCAGCTTAGCGTCGTCCGGGGCGGACAACTATGGCTACACCTTC.

This clonotype came up once. J is TRBJ2-1 and V is TRBV7-2, with 7 bases lining up with TRBD1. The germline V gene encodes CDR1 SGHTA and CDR2 FQGNSA. The CDR3 consists of 15 residues. Trimming cost V 5 bases and J 10 bases; bases outside gene matches: 14. This chain's CDR3 is CASSPPGQAVKEQFF. Here the CDR3 DNA reads TGTGCCAGCAGCCCCCCCGGACAGGCCGTTAAAGAGCAGTTCTTC.

This clonotype was observed a handful of times. The genes are TRBV3-1 and TRBJ2-1; the match to TRBD2 covers 7 bases. The junction had 4 bases not matched to a gene; V was cut back by 4 bases and J by 1 base. The CDR3 is 15 amino acids. Germline loops: CDR1 LGHDT, CDR2 YNNKEL (reference sequence). DNA for the CDR3: TGTGCCAGCAGCCCTACTAGCGCTTCCTACAATGAGCAGTTCTTC. Its translation is CASSPTSASYNEQFF.

This clonotype was counted a few times. This chain joins TRBV27 and TRBJ1-5; D is undetermined. There are 17 residues in the CDR3. Germline CDR1 reads MNHEY; CDR2 reads SMNVEV (reference sequence). V lost 5 bases to trimming and J lost 2 bases, with 19 bases between them. CDR3 in DNA: TGTGCCAGCAGTCCCTCCCAAGGGCCCCGGGGCAATCAGCCCCAGCATTTT. It translates to CASSPSQGPRGNQPQHF.

V gene TRBV4-1 combines with J gene TRBJ1-4, with TRBD1 identical over 9 bases. After removal of 4 bases from V and 7 bases from J, the junction contained 7 bases not matched to a gene. Germline lookup yields CDR1 MGHRA and CDR2 YSYEKL. The CDR3 loop spans 15 amino acids. CDR3 nucleotides: TGCGCCAGCAGCCGCACAGGGGGCGGGAGTGAAAAACTGTTTTTT. This sequence encodes CASSRTGGGSEKLFF.

This clonotype appeared a few times. The rearrangement uses TRBV20-1 and TRBJ1-1; D perhaps matches TRBD1 (5 bases). The germline gives CDR1 DFQATT, CDR2 SNEGSKA (reference sequence). Trimming left V 5 bases short and J 3 bases short, with 16 bases between. The CDR3 has 14 amino acids. CDR3 nucleotides: TGCAGTGCTCCCCACGGGGCCGTAGACACTGAAGCTTTCTTT. Amino acid sequence: CSAPHGAVDTEAFF.

In nucleotides, the CDR3 is TGTGCCAGCAGTTACCGGGGAGGGGATTCACCCCTCCACTTT. Translating gives CASSYRGGDSPLHF. J is TRBJ1-6 and V is TRBV6-6; D perhaps matches TRBD1 (5 bases). V gave up 2 bases and J gave up 8 bases, with 10 bases separating them. The CDR3 extends over 14 amino acids. Germline assignment: CDR1 MNHNY and CDR2 SVGAGI (reference sequence).

This clonotype has just a few counts. J is TRBJ1-4 and V is TRBV7-6, with D possibly matching TRBD1 (6 bases). The V end lost 4 bases, the J end lost 7 bases, and 7 bases lay between the germline ends. The CDR3 length is 12 residues. Germline V lookup: CDR1 SGHVS, CDR2 FNYEAQ. CDR3 sequence: CASSSRGEKLFF. The CDR3 DNA sequence: TGTGCCAGCAGCTCCAGGGGTGAAAAACTGTTTTTT.

The genes are TRBV15 and TRBJ1-5, with TRBD1 as a possible D gene (5 bases). This CDR3 has 15 amino acids. The V gene lost 1 base and the J gene lost 3 bases, with 10 bases spanning the gap. CDR1 and CDR2 (germline): LNHNV, YYDKDF (reference sequence). The CDR3 region is CATSRATGANQPQHF. Written as DNA, the CDR3 is TGTGCCACCAGCAGAGCTACAGGAGCCAATCAGCCCCAGCATTTT.